One sample yielded the 10 T cell receptor beta chains listed below, sequenced in a study of blood T cell repertoires in COVID-19. Assay used: immunoSEQ multiplex PCR; TCRdb lists only in-frame clones, some missing. This sample carries around 180,000 clones, under 90% of them seen once, and the ten largest clones take about 10%. Sequenced: peripheral blood. The receptors were sampled from a woman over 75 with active or convalescent COVID-19.

This clone was counted only a few times. Here the CDR3 DNA reads TGTGCCAGCAGCTTAGCGGGGACTAGCGGGGTCACAGATACGCAGTATTTT. Protein product: CASSLAGTSGVTDTQYF. The gene calls are TRBV7-9 and TRBJ2-3, with 13 nucleotides matching TRBD2. This CDR3 spans 17 amino acids. Germline CDR1 SEHNR, CDR2 FQNEAQ (reference sequence). Losses at the gene ends were 0 bases for V and 2 bases for J; bases not matched to a gene: 2.

This rearrangement joins TRBV9 to TRBJ2-1; perhaps TRBD2 as D (5 bases). The CDR3 is made up of 15 amino acids. Trimming removed 3 bases from V and 2 bases from J, with 12 bases in between. Germline V gene lookup returns CDR1 SGDLS and CDR2 YYNGEE. The CDR3 reads CASSARLGAYNEQFF. DNA for the CDR3: TGTGCCAGCAGCGCCCGTCTGGGAGCCTACAATGAGCAGTTCTTC. Full variable domain (rest looked up from reference TRBV9 and TRBJ2-1): DSGVTQTPKHLITATGQRVTLRCSPRSGDLSVYWYQQSLDQGLQFLIQYYNGEERAKGNILERFSAQQFPDLHSELNLSSLELGDSALYFCASSARLGAYNEQFFGPGTRLTVL.

In this sample, this clone turned up a few times. V and J are TRBV5-1 and TRBJ1-1; 9 nucleotides align to TRBD1. The CDR3 has 15 amino acids. Germline-derived CDR1 and CDR2 are SGHRS and YFSETQ. J was trimmed by 0 bases and V by 4 bases; bases with no gene match: 4. CDR3 sequence (DNA): TGCGCCAGCAGCCCCCGGACAGGGGTGAACACTGAAGCTTTCTTT. It yields the protein CASSPRTGVNTEAFF.

This clone turned up a few times. This specimen includes other DNA sequences encoding the same CDR3. The chain couples TRBV6-5 to TRBJ2-5, with 9 bases that match TRBD2. The CDR3 sequence is 15 residues long. CDR1 and CDR2 (germline): MNHEY, SVGAGI. V shed 5 bases, J shed 2 bases, and the junction held 6 bases outside the gene matches. CDR3 sequence: CASSPQLAGQETQYF. CDR3 bases: TGTGCCAGCAGTCCCCAGCTAGCGGGACAAGAGACCCAGTACTTC.

The chain employs TRBV19 and TRBJ1-5; 10 nucleotides align to TRBD1. Germline lookup yields CDR1 LNHDA and CDR2 SQIVND (reference sequence). CDR3 length: 16 residues. The J segment lost 6 bases and the V segment lost 3 bases, leaving 8 bases of the junction unmatched. This chain's CDR3 is CASSMRDRGSIQPQHF. Here the CDR3 DNA reads TGTGCCAGTAGTATGAGGGACAGGGGAAGTATTCAGCCCCAGCATTTT.

This clone was seen more than once but under ten times. V gene TRBV6-5 combines with J gene TRBJ2-3; D is ambiguous. This CDR3 has 12 amino acids. V dropped 6 bases and J dropped 5 bases, with 9 bases sitting between them. Per germline, CDR1 MNHEY and CDR2 SVGAGI. This CDR3 is CASSLSGDTQYF. The CDR3 DNA reads TGTGCCAGCAGCCTCTCCGGAGATACGCAGTATTTT.

The genes are TRBV6-2 or TRBV6-3 and TRBJ2-7; unclear D gene. CDR1 MNHEY and CDR2 SVGEGT come from the germline V gene. Trimming stripped 0 bases from V and 0 bases from J, with 6 bases between. The CDR3 is 14 amino acids. CDR3 residues: CASSYSIYSYEQYF. CDR3 DNA sequence: TGTGCCAGCAGTTACTCGATCTACTCCTACGAGCAGTACTTC.

This chain uses TRBV28 with TRBJ1-2, with D unclear. Germline CDR1 reads MDHEN; CDR2 reads SYDVKM. With 7 bases removed from V and 1 base from J, the gap between germline ends came to 19 bases. This CDR3 is built from 16 residues. In nucleotides, the CDR3 is TGTGCCAGCACCCTCGAGGCAGACCTGAATAACTATGGCTACACCTTC. Translation gives CASTLEADLNNYGYTF.

This CDR3 reads CSVRGLAGAYEQYF. The CDR3 nucleotides are TGCAGCGTCCGTGGACTAGCGGGAGCCTACGAGCAGTACTTC. This rearrangement joins TRBV29-1 to TRBJ2-7, with TRBD2 identical over 13 bases. V gave up 6 bases and J gave up 2 bases; unmatched junction bases: 4. The CDR3 is 14 amino acids. The germline V gene encodes CDR1 SQVTM and CDR2 ANQGSEA.

This clone showed up just once. V and J are TRBV9 and TRBJ1-4; possibly TRBD1 for D (6 bases). CDR1 is SGDLS and CDR2 is YYNGEE in the germline V gene. The CDR3 sequence is 17 residues long. V gave up 3 bases and J gave up 5 bases, with 20 bases separating them. The CDR3 region has the DNA TGTGCCAGCAGCGCGTCTGGGACACAGAGTTCAAATGAAAAACTGTTTTTT. Residues: CASSASGTQSSNEKLFF.